The TCR beta chain under discussion was sequenced for a study of T cell clusters in autoimmune cytopenias. This clonotype ranks as medium-sized in terms of frequency. Each sample's input was 250 ng genomic DNA, 38,000 or so genome equivalents. TRB was amplified by touch-down multiplex PCR, primer pools A and B combined. TCRdb reprocessed the multiplex PCR reads and keeps a single row for each CDR3 protein, giving no DNA. This table lists about 7,000 distinct CDR3 sequences. This CDR3 comprises 15 residues. The same data also contributed to another study, on T cell repertoires in aging, cancer and after chemotherapy. That work adds: In healthy donors, age-related TCR diversity loss mainly reflected lost richness.

Material for sequencing was peripheral blood. The chain couples TRBV12-3 or TRBV12-4 to TRBJ1-1. This sequence originates from a human donor in good health. The CDR3 loop reads CASSLGTGGPTEAFF.